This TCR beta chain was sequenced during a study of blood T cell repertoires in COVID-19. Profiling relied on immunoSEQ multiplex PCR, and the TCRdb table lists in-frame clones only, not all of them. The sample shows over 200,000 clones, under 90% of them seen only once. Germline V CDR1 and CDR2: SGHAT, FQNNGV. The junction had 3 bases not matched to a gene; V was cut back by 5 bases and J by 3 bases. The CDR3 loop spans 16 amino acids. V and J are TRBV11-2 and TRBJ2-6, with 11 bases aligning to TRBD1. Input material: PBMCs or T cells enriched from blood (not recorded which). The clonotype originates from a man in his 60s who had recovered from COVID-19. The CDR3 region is CASSTDRGLGANVLTF. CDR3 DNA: TGTGCCAGCAGCACGGACAGGGGGCTTGGGGCCAACGTCCTGACTTTC. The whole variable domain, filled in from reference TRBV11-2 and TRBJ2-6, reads EAGVAQSPRYKIIEKRQSVAFWCNPISGHATLYWYQQILGQGPKLLIQFQNNGVVDDSQLPKDRFSAERLKGVDSTLKIQPAKLEDSAVYLCASSTDRGLGANVLTFGAGSRLTVL.